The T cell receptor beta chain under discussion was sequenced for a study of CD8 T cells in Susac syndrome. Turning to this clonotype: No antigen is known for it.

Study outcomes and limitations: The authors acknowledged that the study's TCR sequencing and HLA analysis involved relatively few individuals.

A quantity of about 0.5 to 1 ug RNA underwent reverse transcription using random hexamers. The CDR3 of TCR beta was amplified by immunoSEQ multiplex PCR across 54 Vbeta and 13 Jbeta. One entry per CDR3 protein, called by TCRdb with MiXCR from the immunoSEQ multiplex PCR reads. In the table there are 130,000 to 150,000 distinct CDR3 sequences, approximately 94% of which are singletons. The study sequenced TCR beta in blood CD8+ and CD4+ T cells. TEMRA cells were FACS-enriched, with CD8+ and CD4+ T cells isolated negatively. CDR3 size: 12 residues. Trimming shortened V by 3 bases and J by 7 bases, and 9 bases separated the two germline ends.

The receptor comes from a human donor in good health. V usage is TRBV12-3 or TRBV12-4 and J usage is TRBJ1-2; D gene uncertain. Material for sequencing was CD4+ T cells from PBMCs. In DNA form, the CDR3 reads TGTGCCAGCAGTTTTTCTCAGTCTGGCTACACCTTC. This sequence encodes CASSFSQSGYTF.